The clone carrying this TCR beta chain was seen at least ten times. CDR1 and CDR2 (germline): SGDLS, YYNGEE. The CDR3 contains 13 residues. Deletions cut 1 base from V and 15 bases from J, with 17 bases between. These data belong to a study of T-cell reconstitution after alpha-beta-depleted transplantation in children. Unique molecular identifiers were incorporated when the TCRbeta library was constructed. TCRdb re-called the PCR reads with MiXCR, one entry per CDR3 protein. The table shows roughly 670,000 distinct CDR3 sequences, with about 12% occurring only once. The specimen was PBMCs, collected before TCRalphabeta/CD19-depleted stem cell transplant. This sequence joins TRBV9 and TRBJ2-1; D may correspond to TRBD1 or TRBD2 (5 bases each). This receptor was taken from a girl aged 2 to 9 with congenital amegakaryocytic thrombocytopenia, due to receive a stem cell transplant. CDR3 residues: CASSVSLASGAFF. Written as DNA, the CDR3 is TGTGCCAGCAGCGTATCCCTTGCCTCCGGGGCGTTCTTC.